Listed below are T cell receptor beta chains from one sample, sequenced in a study of OX40 agonist ivuxolimab in advanced cancers. Assay: immunoSEQ multiplex PCR; the TCRdb copy retains only in-frame clones and omits some. This sample has around 120,000 clones, with 85% to 90% found just once. Source: CD4+ or CD8+ T cells sorted from blood, taken in a trial of the OX40 agonist ivuxolimab. The receptors were sampled from an adult with an advanced solid tumor such as melanoma, head and neck, liver or kidney cancer. The conserved cysteine and the conserved F or W are not part of the CDR3 here. A D gene is named only where the DNA matches it firmly.

V: TRBV9
J: TRBJ2-1
D: -
CDR3: ASSVGVTGINEQF

V: TRBV7-9
J: TRBJ1-1
D: -
CDR3: ASSSQQVNTEAF

V: TRBV23-1
J: TRBJ1-1
D: TRBD1
CDR3: ASGTRGTEAF

V: TRBV19
J: TRBJ1-3
D: TRBD1
CDR3: ASRTGGASGNTIY

V: TRBV6-5
J: TRBJ1-5
D: TRBD1
CDR3: ASRGQGAGQPQH

V: TRBV28
J: TRBJ1-2
D: -
CDR3: ASSLGGAKSYT

V: TRBV30
J: TRBJ2-3
D: -
CDR3: AFSPRGFTDTQY

V: TRBV6-6
J: TRBJ1-4
D: -
CDR3: ASIRDPTGHEKLF

V: TRBV19
J: TRBJ1-2
D: -
CDR3: ASSIEPGIYGYT

V: TRBV9
J: TRBJ2-2
D: TRBD2
CDR3: ASSVSGGVTGELF

V: TRBV21-1
J: TRBJ2-3
D: -
CDR3: ASARDTGTDTQY

V: TRBV4-1
J: TRBJ2-3
D: -
CDR3: ASSQDPDRFPDTQY

V: TRBV7-9
J: TRBJ2-1
D: -
CDR3: ASSFEGRSAI

V: TRBV30
J: TRBJ2-7
D: TRBD1
CDR3: AWSGTGGMSSYEQY

V: TRBV5-3
J: TRBJ2-2
D: TRBD1
CDR3: ARSLPQVGTPARDSANTGELF

V: TRBV10-3
J: TRBJ1-2
D: -
CDR3: AISGGARYGYT

V: TRBV4-1
J: TRBJ1-2
D: TRBD1
CDR3: ASSQLGQVANYGYT

V: TRBV7-6
J: TRBJ2-5
D: TRBD1
CDR3: ASSSMTGDQETQY

V: TRBV7-2
J: TRBJ1-3
D: -
CDR3: ASSLVIGGAGGNTIY

V: TRBV11-2
J: TRBJ2-7
D: TRBD1
CDR3: ASGGQRGSYEQY

V: TRBV19
J: TRBJ2-7
D: -
CDR3: ASSIPGQEQY

V: TRBV4-2
J: TRBJ1-4
D: -
CDR3: ASSQDPQGGGLEKLF

V: TRBV5-1
J: TRBJ2-5
D: -
CDR3: ASSLGPQETQY

V: TRBV14
J: TRBJ2-2
D: TRBD2
CDR3: ASSQDPTSGGNTGELF

V: TRBV2
J: TRBJ2-1
D: -
CDR3: ASGGTANNEQF

V: TRBV11-3
J: TRBJ1-4
D: TRBD1
CDR3: ASRGRTGIEKLF

V: TRBV7-9
J: TRBJ2-3
D: TRBD2
CDR3: ASSSGLVGTDTQY

V: TRBV25-1
J: TRBJ1-5
D: TRBD1
CDR3: ASSETGIGQPQH

V: TRBV7-9
J: TRBJ1-6
D: -
CDR3: ASSRGTTSPLH